These 8 T cell receptor beta chains share one sample of origin, sequenced in a study of T cells in narcolepsy. The assay was immunoSEQ multiplex PCR, and TCRdb's table has in-frame clones only and misses some. The sample comprises tens of thousands of clones, more than 70% of which are singletons, and more than 1% rests with the top ten. Specimen: memory (CD45RA-) CD4+ T cells from blood. These receptors were collected from a human donor in good health.

This clone has just one count. The J gene is TRBJ2-2, the V gene TRBV7-8, with a weak D call TRBD2 (6 bases). V was trimmed by 5 bases and J by 1 base, leaving 11 bases between them. In germline, CDR1 is SGHVS, CDR2 FQNEAQ. The CDR3 is made up of 15 amino acids. CDR3 amino acids: CASSPRGRNTGELFF. The CDR3 DNA sequence: TGTGCCAGCAGCCCACGGGGGAGGAACACCGGGGAGCTGTTTTTT. Full variable domain (outside the CDR3, taken from reference TRBV7-8 and TRBJ2-2): GAGVSQSPRYKVAKRGQDVALRCDPISGHVSLFWYQQALGQGPEFLTYFQNEAQLDKSGLPSDRFFAERPEGSVSTLKIQRTQQEDSAVYLCASSPRGRNTGELFFGEGSRLTVL.

The genes are TRBV5-1 and TRBJ2-2, with TRBD2 as a possible D gene (5 bases). The CDR3 is 13 amino acids. Trimming left V 7 bases short and J 8 bases short, with 15 bases between. Germline V gene sequence: CDR1 SGHRS, CDR2 YFSETQ. DNA of the CDR3: TGCGCCAGCCAGGAAGGACTTACTGGGGAGCTGTTTTTT. Its translation is CASQEGLTGELFF.

The chain is built from TRBV10-3 and TRBJ1-4; possibly TRBD1 for D (5 bases). The germline V gene encodes CDR1 ENHRY and CDR2 SYGVKD. This CDR3 has 14 amino acids. Deletions cut 7 bases from V and 2 bases from J, with 11 bases between. The CDR3 coding sequence is TGTGCCATCAAACCGGGGGGGACTAATGAAAAACTGTTTTTT. Translated: CAIKPGGTNEKLFF.

The chain is built from TRBV28 and TRBJ1-1, with a tentative D call TRBD1 (6 bases). This CDR3 comprises 14 residues. Trimming pared 7 bases from V and 0 bases from J, leaving 12 bases between. Germline V gene sequence: CDR1 MDHEN, CDR2 SYDVKM. The CDR3 spells CASTPGALNTEAFF. CDR3 in DNA: TGTGCCAGCACCCCGGGGGCCCTGAACACTGAAGCTTTCTTT. Looking up the rest from reference TRBV28 and TRBJ1-1 gives the full variable domain: DVKVTQSSRYLVKRTGEKVFLECVQDMDHENMFWYRQDPGLGLRLIYFSYDVKMKEKGDIPEGYSVSREKKERFSLILESASTNQTSMYLCASTPGALNTEAFFGQGTRLTVV.

V and J are TRBV7-2 and TRBJ2-5; 15 bases fit TRBD2. This CDR3 contains 15 residues. The V and J ends lost 5 bases and 4 bases, in that order; junction bases with no gene match: 2. Germline V gives CDR1 SGHTA, CDR2 FQGNSA. The chain's CDR3 is CASSGTSGGRETQYF. CDR3 DNA: TGTGCCAGCAGCGGGACTAGCGGGGGGCGAGAGACCCAGTACTTC.

This clone has only a few counts. At one end, the junction sequence differs from germline, possibly due to a read error. The chain employs TRBV5-4 and TRBJ1-2; 7 bases match TRBD1. CDR3 length equals 15 residues. CDR1 is SGHNT and CDR2 is YYREEE in the germline V gene (reference sequence). The DNA of the CDR3 is TGCGCCAGCAGCCAAGCCCTGACAGGGCTAGGTGGCTACACCTTC. Encoded protein: CASSQALTGLGGYTF. The full variable domain, in which reference TRBV5-4 and TRBJ1-2 provide the parts outside the CDR3, is ETGVTQSPTHLIKTRGQQVTLRCSSQSGHNTVSWYQQALGQGPQFIFQYYREEENGRGNFPPRFSGLQFPNYSSELNVNALELDDSALYLCASSQALTGLGGYTFGSGTRLTVV.

The V and J genes are TRBV7-9 and TRBJ2-2; D is perhaps TRBD1 (6 bases). The CDR3 has 16 residues. V was trimmed by 3 bases and J by 6 bases, leaving 17 bases between them. The germline gives CDR1 SEHNR, CDR2 FQNEAQ (reference sequence). The CDR3 DNA follows: TGTGCCAGCAGCTTGTTAGGGACACCTGAGGCCGGGGAGCTGTTTTTT. Its protein is CASSLLGTPEAGELFF.

V usage is TRBV6-6 and J usage is TRBJ2-5; D remains ambiguous. CDR3 length: 13 amino acids. Germline assignment: CDR1 MNHNY and CDR2 SVGAGI (reference sequence). V lost 7 bases and J 4 bases, leaving 13 bases between the germline ends. CDR3 region: CASTAQGPETQYF. The CDR3 bases are TGTGCCAGCACCGCACAAGGGCCAGAGACCCAGTACTTC.